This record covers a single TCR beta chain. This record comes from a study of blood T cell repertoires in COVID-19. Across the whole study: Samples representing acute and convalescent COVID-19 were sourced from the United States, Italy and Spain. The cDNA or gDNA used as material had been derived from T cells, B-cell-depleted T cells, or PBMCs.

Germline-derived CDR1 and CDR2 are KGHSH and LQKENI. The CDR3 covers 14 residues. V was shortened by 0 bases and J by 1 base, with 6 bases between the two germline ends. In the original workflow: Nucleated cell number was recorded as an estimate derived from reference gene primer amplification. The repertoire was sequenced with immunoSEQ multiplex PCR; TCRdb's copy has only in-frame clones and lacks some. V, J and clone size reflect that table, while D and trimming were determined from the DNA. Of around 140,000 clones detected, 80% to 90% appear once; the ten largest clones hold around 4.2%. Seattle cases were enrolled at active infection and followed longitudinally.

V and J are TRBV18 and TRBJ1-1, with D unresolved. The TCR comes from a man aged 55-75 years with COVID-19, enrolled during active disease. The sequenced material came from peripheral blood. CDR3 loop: CASSPPSKNTEAFF. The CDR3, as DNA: TGTGCCAGCTCACCACCATCCAAGAACACTGAAGCTTTCTTT.